The next 27 T cell receptor beta chains were all read from a single sample in a study of shared clonotypes between healthy human individuals (dated by TCRdb to about 2020). Libraries were built with the immunoSEQ multiplex PCR assay. TCRdb re-hosts the immuneACCESS table, in-frame sequences only. Its copies lack some clones; in the studies checked, an unresolved V gene accounts for under half of them, and the cause for the rest is not known. In this sample the table shows some 2,500,000 clones, 93% of which occur a single time. Approximately 0.35% of the sample is held by the ten biggest clonotypes. The specimen sequenced was naive CD4+ T cells from PBMCs. In light of the paper, this sample's cell subset or site label describes: CD45RA+ positively selected. All receptors come from a young man in good health. Some clones in this sample may be carry-over from other donors' samples.

The V and J genes are TRBV28 and TRBJ1-1, with D tentatively TRBD1 (6 bases). Germline-derived CDR1 and CDR2 are MDHEN and SYDVKM. This CDR3 spans 14 amino acids. V lost 6 bases, J lost 5 bases, and 16 bases lay in between. CDR3 region: CASRLPTGRTEAFF. CDR3 in DNA: TGTGCCAGCAGACTCCCGACAGGCAGAACTGAAGCTTTCTTT.

V is TRBV28 and J is TRBJ1-1; no clear D gene. Between the trimmed V and J ends, which lost 7 bases and 3 bases, there was a span of 12 bases. The CDR3 is 13 residues long. Per germline, CDR1 MDHEN and CDR2 SYDVKM. CDR3 in amino acids: CASTEGFHTEAFF. DNA of the CDR3: TGTGCCAGCACCGAGGGATTCCACACTGAAGCTTTCTTT.

The gene calls are TRBV19 and TRBJ2-7; 12 bases are a match to TRBD2. Germline-derived CDR1 and CDR2 are LNHDA and SQIVND (reference sequence). The CDR3 sequence is 17 residues long. V shed 5 bases and J 1 base; nucleotides not matched to a gene: 9. CDR3 loop: CASSPILLAGGSYEQYF. CDR3 sequence (DNA): TGTGCCAGTAGTCCCATCCTCCTAGCGGGAGGGTCCTACGAGCAGTACTTC.

This clone was detected once. The genes are TRBV20-1 and TRBJ2-1; 7 bases agree with TRBD1. The V gene's germline CDR1 is DFQATT and CDR2 SNEGSKA (reference sequence). V shed 6 bases, J shed 12 bases, and the junction held 5 bases outside the gene matches. CDR3 length equals 10 residues. The DNA of the CDR3 is TGCAGTGCACCCGGGACAGCGCAGTTCTTC. Amino acid sequence: CSAPGTAQFF.

The genes are TRBV19 and TRBJ2-5; a possible D gene is TRBD2 (5 bases). Looked up from germline, CDR1 is LNHDA and CDR2 is SQIVND (reference sequence). The CDR3 extends over 16 amino acids. Trimming stripped 3 bases from V and 5 bases from J, with 19 bases between. The DNA of the CDR3 is TGTGCCAGTAGTATCCGACTACCAGCGGAAGGTGAGACCCAGTACTTC. It translates to CASSIRLPAEGETQYF.

This clone is a singleton in its sample. In DNA, the CDR3 is TGTGCCAGCAGCTTAGTTCCAGCGGCCTACGAGCAGTACTTC. Residues: CASSLVPAAYEQYF. V gene TRBV7-2 combines with J gene TRBJ2-7; a possible D gene is TRBD2 (5 bases). The length of the CDR3 is 14 residues. Per germline, CDR1 SGHTA and CDR2 FQGNSA. Trimming left V 1 base short and J 2 bases short, with 9 bases between.

The J gene is TRBJ2-1, the V gene TRBV28, with 8 nucleotides matching TRBD2. Germline V gives CDR1 MDHEN, CDR2 SYDVKM. The V and J ends lost 2 bases and 8 bases, in that order; junction bases with no gene match: 11. The CDR3 is 16 residues long. CDR3 in amino acids: CASSLAGTRGWDEQFF. The CDR3 DNA follows: TGTGCCAGCAGTTTAGCCGGGACTAGGGGGTGGGATGAGCAGTTCTTC.

The chain joins TRBV5-4 to TRBJ1-1; D unclear. Between the trimmed V and J ends, which lost 0 bases and 4 bases, there was a span of 16 bases. This CDR3 has 16 residues. CDR1 is SGHNT, CDR2 YYREEE, per germline (reference sequence). Here the CDR3 DNA reads TGTGCCAGCAGCTTGGACTATCCGGGCGAATCCACTGAAGCTTTCTTT. Protein product: CASSLDYPGESTEAFF.

In the case of this clone: This same CDR3 is encoded by further DNA sequences in the sample. CDR3 residues: CASSLAGQIYEQYF. For the CDR3, the DNA is TGCGCCAGCAGCTTGGCGGGACAGATTTACGAGCAGTACTTC. This chain links TRBV5-1 with TRBJ2-7; 7 bases agree with TRBD1. This CDR3 contains 14 residues. J lost 4 bases, V lost 0 bases, and 4 bases had no gene match. The germline V gene encodes CDR1 SGHRS and CDR2 YFSETQ.

This clone was seen a single time. The gene calls are TRBV6-4 and TRBJ2-1; no firm D call. The length of the CDR3 is 16 residues. Per germline, CDR1 MRHNA and CDR2 SNTAGT. V was trimmed by 2 bases and J by 2 bases, leaving 13 bases between them. The CDR3 DNA reads TGTGCCAGCAGTGACCGAGCGATGAGGACCTACAATGAGCAGTTCTTC. Residues: CASSDRAMRTYNEQFF.

The table lists this clone with a count of one. The V and J genes are TRBV19 and TRBJ2-3; D ambiguous. CDR1 is LNHDA and CDR2 is SQIVND in the germline V gene (reference sequence). There are 13 residues in the CDR3. V was cut by 0 bases and J by 2 bases, with 3 bases left in between. The CDR3, as DNA: TGTGCCAGTAGTATAGAGGCCACAGATACGCAGTATTTT. Amino acids: CASSIEATDTQYF.

V is TRBV28 and J is TRBJ1-5, with D possibly being TRBD1 (6 bases). Deletions cut 6 bases from V and 3 bases from J, with 30 bases between. The CDR3 length is 20 residues. Per germline, CDR1 MDHEN and CDR2 SYDVKM. The CDR3 nucleotides read TGTGCCAGCAGCTCGTTCGGGACAAGGGTCCTACGAACCGACAATCAGCCCCAGCATTTT. As protein: CASSSFGTRVLRTDNQPQHF.

This chain connects TRBV5-6 to TRBJ2-1; 9 positions agree with TRBD2. Germline-derived CDR1 and CDR2 are SGHDT and YYEEEE. V dropped 0 bases and J dropped 9; count of bases not matched to a gene: 7. The CDR3 is 15 residues long. This CDR3 reads CASSLGLAGMGEQFF. DNA for the CDR3: TGTGCCAGCAGCTTGGGTCTAGCGGGAATGGGTGAGCAGTTCTTC. Full variable domain (remainder filled in from reference TRBV5-6 and TRBJ2-1): DAGVTQSPTHLIKTRGQQVTLRCSPKSGHDTVSWYQQALGQGPQFIFQYYEEEERQRGNFPDRFSGHQFPNYSSELNVNALLLGDSALYLCASSLGLAGMGEQFFGPGTRLTVL.

The gene calls are TRBV30 and TRBJ2-4; 9 positions agree with TRBD1. The junction had 6 bases not matched to a gene; V was cut back by 7 bases and J by 8 bases. The CDR3 length is 12 residues. The germline gives CDR1 GTSNPN, CDR2 SVGIG (reference sequence). CDR3 loop: CALTTGGDIQYF. The CDR3 coding sequence is TGTGCCTTGACGACAGGGGGGGACATTCAGTACTTC.

This chain joins TRBV5-1 and TRBJ2-1, with no clear D. There are 13 residues in the CDR3. Trimming left V 4 bases short and J 8 bases short, with 13 bases between. Germline loops: CDR1 SGHRS, CDR2 YFSETQ. The CDR3 region has the DNA TGCGCCAGCAGCCTCCTCGGAAGCGATGAGCAGTTCTTC. It specifies CASSLLGSDEQFF. The full variable domain, completed using reference TRBV5-1 and TRBJ2-1, is KAGVTQTPRYLIKTRGQQVTLSCSPISGHRSVSWYQQTPGQGLQFLFEYFSETQRNKGNFPGRFSGRQFSNSRSEMNVSTLELGDSALYLCASSLLGSDEQFFGPGTRLTVL.

The chain is built from TRBV5-1 and TRBJ1-4, with TRBD1 matching 9 bases. The J segment lost 8 bases and the V segment lost 4 bases, leaving 9 bases of the junction unmatched. The CDR3 is 15 residues long. CDR1 and CDR2 (germline): SGHRS, YFSETQ. This CDR3 reads CASSIQTGGDEKLFF. The CDR3 DNA reads TGCGCCAGCAGCATCCAGACAGGGGGGGACGAAAAACTGTTTTTT. Full variable domain (remainder filled in from reference TRBV5-1 and TRBJ1-4): KAGVTQTPRYLIKTRGQQVTLSCSPISGHRSVSWYQQTPGQGLQFLFEYFSETQRNKGNFPGRFSGRQFSNSRSEMNVSTLELGDSALYLCASSIQTGGDEKLFFGSGTQLSVL.

V is TRBV28 and J is TRBJ2-3; 11 bases agree with TRBD2. The CDR3 runs to 14 residues. Trimming took 11 bases from V and 2 from J; bases not matched to a gene: 6. Germline values: CDR1 MDHEN, CDR2 SYDVKM. The CDR3 DNA sequence: TGTGCCGGTGGGACTAGCGGATACACAGATACGCAGTATTTT. As protein: CAGGTSGYTDTQYF. Supplemented by reference TRBV28 and TRBJ2-3, the full variable domain reads DVKVTQSSRYLVKRTGEKVFLECVQDMDHENMFWYRQDPGLGLRLIYFSYDVKMKEKGDIPEGYSVSREKKERFSLILESASTNQTSMYLCAGGTSGYTDTQYFGPGTRLTVL.

The chain carries TRBV7-3 and TRBJ2-1, with 7 bases identical to TRBD2. CDR1 and CDR2 (germline): SGHTA, FQGTGA. The CDR3 covers 14 residues. V lost 5 bases, J lost 9 bases, and 10 bases stayed unmatched. The CDR3 is CASSPGRRAVEQFF. The CDR3 DNA reads TGTGCCAGCAGCCCCGGGAGGCGGGCCGTTGAGCAGTTCTTC.

The chain carries TRBV5-1 and TRBJ1-1, with D perhaps TRBD1 (6 bases). Trimming shortened V by 0 bases and J by 6 bases, and 15 bases separated the two germline ends. This CDR3 comprises 15 residues. The germline V gene has CDR1 SGHRS and CDR2 YFSETQ. CDR3 amino acids: CASSLDKRGEAEAFF. The CDR3 DNA sequence: TGCGCCAGCAGCTTGGACAAAAGGGGGGAGGCTGAAGCTTTCTTT.

The chain couples TRBV19 to TRBJ1-5, with TRBD1 matching over 9 bases. Unmatched junction bases numbered 5, after V lost 5 bases and J lost 0 bases. The CDR3 extends over 16 amino acids. Looked up from germline, CDR1 is LNHDA and CDR2 is SQIVND (reference sequence). The DNA of the CDR3 is TGTGCCAGTAGTCAGACAGGGGGATATAGCAATCAGCCCCAGCATTTT. It is translated as CASSQTGGYSNQPQHF.

The V and J genes are TRBV19 and TRBJ2-1; D unclear. The CDR3 spans 14 residues. CDR1 is LNHDA, CDR2 SQIVND, per germline (reference sequence). V lost 3 bases and J 9 bases, leaving 15 bases between the germline ends. Here the CDR3 DNA reads TGTGCCAGTAGTATGCGCGAGGATTGGGGTGAGCAGTTCTTC. It codes for CASSMREDWGEQFF.

The rearrangement uses TRBV14 and TRBJ2-2; TRBD2 is a possible D gene (6 bases). The germline CDR1 and CDR2 sequences are SGHDN and FVKESK. V was trimmed by 0 bases and J by 4 bases, leaving 15 bases between them. The CDR3 covers 17 residues. The DNA of the CDR3 is TGTGCCAGCAGCCAAGATATGCGGGAACAGGCCACCGGGGAGCTGTTTTTT. It translates to CASSQDMREQATGELFF.

This chain uses TRBV5-1 with TRBJ2-7, with 7 bases that match TRBD2. This CDR3 is 15 amino acids long. After removal of 3 bases from V and 4 bases from J, the junction contained 10 bases not matched to a gene. In germline, CDR1 is SGHRS, CDR2 YFSETQ. The CDR3 DNA reads TGCGCCAGCAGCTACTCTAGCGGACCCCCGTACGAGCAGTACTTC. It specifies CASSYSSGPPYEQYF.

The J gene is TRBJ1-5, the V gene TRBV28, with 8 bases that match TRBD1. Trimming at V came to 8 bases and at J to 0 bases, leaving 3 bases not matched to a gene. Germline assignment: CDR1 MDHEN and CDR2 SYDVKM. The CDR3 is made up of 14 amino acids. DNA for the CDR3: TGTGCCAGCGGGACAGGAACTAGCAATCAGCCCCAGCATTTT. This codes for CASGTGTSNQPQHF.

Details on this clone: The sample holds other DNA sequences that translate to the same CDR3. This chain joins TRBV5-1 and TRBJ1-5; 11 bases are a match to TRBD1. This CDR3 has 15 residues. CDR1 and CDR2 from the germline V gene are SGHRS and YFSETQ. Trimming took 4 bases from V and 4 from J; bases not matched to a gene: 4. CDR3 in DNA: TGCGCCAGCAGCGAGGGACAGGGGGGGAATCAGCCCCAGCATTTT. This codes for CASSEGQGGNQPQHF.

The rearrangement links TRBV10-3 to TRBJ2-7; 10 bases are shared with TRBD2. The CDR3 covers 17 residues. Trimming cost V 2 bases and J 6 bases; bases outside gene matches: 13. The germline V gene encodes CDR1 ENHRY and CDR2 SYGVKD. The CDR3 DNA reads TGTGCCATCAGTGAGCCACCGGGACTAGCGCGTAGTCGCGAGCAGTACTTC. Its protein product is CAISEPPGLARSREQYF.

The genes are TRBV28 and TRBJ2-3; D unclear. This CDR3 is 13 amino acids long. The V gene lost 4 bases and the J gene lost 2 bases, with 7 bases spanning the gap. In germline, CDR1 is MDHEN, CDR2 SYDVKM. CDR3 DNA sequence: TGTGCCAGCAGTTCCCCCGTCACAGATACGCAGTATTTT. Protein product: CASSSPVTDTQYF. Full variable domain (rest looked up from reference TRBV28 and TRBJ2-3): DVKVTQSSRYLVKRTGEKVFLECVQDMDHENMFWYRQDPGLGLRLIYFSYDVKMKEKGDIPEGYSVSREKKERFSLILESASTNQTSMYLCASSSPVTDTQYFGPGTRLTVL.